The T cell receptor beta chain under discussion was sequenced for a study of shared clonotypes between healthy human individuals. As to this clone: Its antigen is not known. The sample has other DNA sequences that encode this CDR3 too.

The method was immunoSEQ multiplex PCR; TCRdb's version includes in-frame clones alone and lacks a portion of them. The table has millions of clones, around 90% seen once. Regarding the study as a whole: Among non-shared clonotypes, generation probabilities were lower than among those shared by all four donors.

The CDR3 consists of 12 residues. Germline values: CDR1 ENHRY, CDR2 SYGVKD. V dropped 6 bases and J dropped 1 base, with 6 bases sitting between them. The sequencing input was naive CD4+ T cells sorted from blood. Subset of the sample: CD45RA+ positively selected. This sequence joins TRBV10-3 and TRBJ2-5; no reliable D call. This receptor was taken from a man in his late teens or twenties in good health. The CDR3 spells CAIRGSQETQYF. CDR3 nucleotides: TGTGCCATCAGGGGGTCCCAAGAGACCCAGTACTTC.